One and the same sample provided the 12 T cell receptor beta chains below, sequenced in a study of CD8 T cells in ankylosing spondylitis. Findings of the study overall: For ankylosing spondylitis blood, a TCR beta motif of under ten highly homologous variants appeared characteristic.

TCRdb redid the calling of the 5' RACE reads with MiXCR, one entry per CDR3 protein. The table shows roughly 440,000 distinct CDR3 sequences, with 17% occurring only once. For these receptors, no antigen is known. Material for sequencing was blood, either unsorted or a sorted T cell fraction (not recorded which). The origin of the receptors is a male donor with ankylosing spondylitis.

The chain carries TRBV5-1 and TRBJ2-1, with 9 bases identical to TRBD1. From germline, CDR1 is SGHRS and CDR2 YFSETQ. V shed 2 bases, J shed 0 bases, and the junction held 21 bases outside the gene matches. There are 22 residues in the CDR3. CDR3 sequence (DNA): TGCGCCAGCAGCTTTTTTCCTGTCCCGGGACAGGGCCGACCAAGCTCCTACAATGAGCAGTTCTTC. It is translated as CASSFFPVPGQGRPSSYNEQFF.

In regard to this clonotype: The junction shows a germline mismatch at one end, possibly a read error. This sequence joins TRBV3-1 and TRBJ2-7; 8 bases are a match to TRBD2. CDR3 length: 13 residues. The V gene's germline CDR1 is LGHDT and CDR2 YNNKEL (reference sequence). The CDR3 DNA is TGTGCCAGCAGGCAAGCGGGAGTTGGCGAGCAGTACTTC. It yields the protein CASRQAGVGEQYF.

This clonotype was counted a few times. This chain connects TRBV2 to TRBJ2-7, with D possibly TRBD2 on 5 matching bases. Germline V gives CDR1 SNHLY, CDR2 FYNNEI. Trimming stripped 3 bases from V and 3 bases from J, with 9 bases between. The CDR3 extends over 13 amino acids. CDR3 coding DNA: TGTGCCAGCAGTGAGGGCAGCGGCTACGAGCAGTACTTC. As protein: CASSEGSGYEQYF.

This clonotype was counted between two and nine times. The chain is built from TRBV7-2 and TRBJ1-5; TRBD1 matches 7 bases. CDR3 size: 14 residues. Germline V lookup: CDR1 SGHTA, CDR2 FQGNSA. With 4 bases clipped from V and 5 bases from J, the junction kept 5 bases outside the gene matches. CDR3 DNA: TGTGCCAGCAGCTCTAACAGGGGATATCAGCCCCAGCATTTT. Its protein is CASSSNRGYQPQHF.

The chain uses TRBV7-9 and TRBJ1-6; TRBD1 might be the D (6 bases). The V end lost 1 base, the J end lost 14 bases, and 15 bases lay between the germline ends. In germline, CDR1 is SEHNR, CDR2 FQNEAQ (reference sequence). CDR3 length: 14 amino acids. CDR3: CASSLEVGANSLHF. The DNA of the CDR3 is TGTGCCAGCAGCTTAGAAGTGGGGGCTAACTCCCTCCACTTT.

This clonotype has just a few counts. The chain uses TRBV6-2 or TRBV6-3 and TRBJ1-3; D possibly corresponds to TRBD1 (6 bases). This CDR3 contains 17 residues. Germline V gene lookup returns CDR1 MNHEY and CDR2 SVGEGT. The V end was cut by 6 bases, the J end by 0 bases, with 18 bases between. The CDR3 DNA reads as TGTGCCAGCAGAACAGGGATGATTATCAGCTCTGGAAACACCATATATTTT. It specifies CASRTGMIISSGNTIYF.

This clonotype was counted between two and nine times. The chain couples TRBV20-1 to TRBJ2-1, with a possible D match to TRBD2 (6 bases). CDR1 is DFQATT, CDR2 SNEGSKA, per germline (reference sequence). V gave up 3 bases and J gave up 4 bases, with 13 bases separating them. This CDR3 is built from 14 residues. Here the CDR3 DNA reads TGCAGTGCTAGGCGAAGTAGCGGATACAATGAGCAGTTCTTC. Its translation: CSARRSSGYNEQFF.

This clonotype was seen only a few times. V and J are TRBV7-2 and TRBJ2-2; possibly TRBD1 for D (5 bases). The CDR3 is 15 residues long. CDR1 is SGHTA and CDR2 is FQGNSA in the germline V gene. Trimming removed 5 bases from V and 5 bases from J, with 15 bases in between. CDR3 DNA: TGTGCCAGCAGCCCGCCAGGGTTACGAACCGGGGAGCTGTTTTTT. Translated: CASSPPGLRTGELFF.

This clonotype was counted at least ten times. V gene TRBV12-3 or TRBV12-4 combines with J gene TRBJ1-3; 9 positions agree with TRBD1. CDR3 length: 15 residues. J was trimmed by 4 bases and V by 6 bases; bases with no gene match: 7. In nucleotides, the CDR3 is TGTGCCAGCAGCGAAGCGGGGACAGGGGGAAACACCATATATTTT. It yields the protein CASSEAGTGGNTIYF.

CDR3 loop: CASSRTALETQYF. For the CDR3, the DNA is TGTGCCAGCAGTAGGACAGCTCTCGAGACCCAGTACTTC. The chain links TRBV6-1 to TRBJ2-5; tentatively, D is TRBD1 (6 bases). Germline V gene sequence: CDR1 MNHNS, CDR2 SASEGT. CDR3 length: 13 residues. Trimming left V 5 bases short and J 5 bases short, with 12 bases between.

Many counts were recorded for this clonotype. The rearrangement links TRBV12-3 or TRBV12-4 to TRBJ2-5, with TRBD2 matching over 9 bases. This CDR3 is 13 amino acids long. The V gene end was trimmed by 6 bases and the J gene end by 3 bases; junction bases not matched to a gene: 2. The CDR3: CASRLAGEETQYF. For the CDR3, the DNA is TGTGCCAGCAGACTAGCGGGCGAAGAGACCCAGTACTTC.

This CDR3 reads CSAPRTSGRGGEQYF. The CDR3 DNA is TGCAGTGCCCCTCGGACTAGCGGGAGGGGAGGCGAGCAGTACTTC. The rearrangement uses TRBV20-1 and TRBJ2-7; 15 bases map to TRBD2. Looked up from germline, CDR1 is DFQATT and CDR2 is SNEGSKA (reference sequence). The V segment lost 6 bases and the J segment 6 bases; nucleotides outside the gene matches: 9. The CDR3 covers 15 residues.